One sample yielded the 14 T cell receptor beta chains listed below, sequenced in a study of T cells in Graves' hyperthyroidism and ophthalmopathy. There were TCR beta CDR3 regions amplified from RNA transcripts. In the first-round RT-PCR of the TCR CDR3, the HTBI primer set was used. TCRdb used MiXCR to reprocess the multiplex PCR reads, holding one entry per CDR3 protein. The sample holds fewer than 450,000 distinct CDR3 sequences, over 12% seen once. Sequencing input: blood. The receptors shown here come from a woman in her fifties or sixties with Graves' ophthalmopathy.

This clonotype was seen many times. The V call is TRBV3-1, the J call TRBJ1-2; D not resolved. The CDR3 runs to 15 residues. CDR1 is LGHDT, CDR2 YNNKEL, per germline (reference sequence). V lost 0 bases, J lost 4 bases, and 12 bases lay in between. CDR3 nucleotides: TGTGCCAGCAGCCAAGATCACAGCGGGCTCTATGGCTACACCTTC. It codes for CASSQDHSGLYGYTF.

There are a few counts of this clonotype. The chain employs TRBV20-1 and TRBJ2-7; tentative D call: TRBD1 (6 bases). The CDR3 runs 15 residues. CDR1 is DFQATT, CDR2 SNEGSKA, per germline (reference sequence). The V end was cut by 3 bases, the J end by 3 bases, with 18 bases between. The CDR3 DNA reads TGCAGTGCTAGTGCCGGGACACCAGGCAACTACGAGCAGTACTTC. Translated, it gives CSASAGTPGNYEQYF.

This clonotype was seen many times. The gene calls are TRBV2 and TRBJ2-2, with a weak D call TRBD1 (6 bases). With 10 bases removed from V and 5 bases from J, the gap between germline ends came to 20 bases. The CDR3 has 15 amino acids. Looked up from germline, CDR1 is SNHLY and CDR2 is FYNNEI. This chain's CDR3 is CAIFTRDKETGELFF. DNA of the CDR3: TGTGCCATCTTTACCCGGGACAAGGAAACCGGGGAGCTGTTTTTT.

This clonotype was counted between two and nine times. The CDR3 coding sequence is TGTGCCAGCGGGCCAGGGGACACAACTAATGAAAAACTGTTTTTT. Its protein product is CASGPGDTTNEKLFF. This chain connects TRBV3-1 to TRBJ1-4; weak D call: TRBD1 (6 bases). Trimming pared 8 bases from V and 0 bases from J, leaving 13 bases between. CDR3 length equals 15 residues. The germline V gene has CDR1 LGHDT and CDR2 YNNKEL (reference sequence).

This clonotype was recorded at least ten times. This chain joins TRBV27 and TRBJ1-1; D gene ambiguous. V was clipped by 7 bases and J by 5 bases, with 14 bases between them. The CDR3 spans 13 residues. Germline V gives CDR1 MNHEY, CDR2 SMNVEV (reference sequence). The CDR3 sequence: CASTHGRGTEAFF. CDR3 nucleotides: TGTGCCAGCACCCATGGACGGGGAACTGAAGCTTTCTTT.

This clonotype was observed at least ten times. CDR3 nucleotide sequence: TGTGCCAGCAGTGACTCTGCAGGGGTGCAGCCCCAGCATTTT. Translating it yields CASSDSAGVQPQHF. This rearrangement joins TRBV6-4 to TRBJ1-5; a weak D match, TRBD1 (6 bases). Germline V gene sequence: CDR1 MRHNA, CDR2 SNTAGT. CDR3 length equals 14 residues. V was trimmed by 0 bases and J by 7 bases, leaving 10 bases between them.

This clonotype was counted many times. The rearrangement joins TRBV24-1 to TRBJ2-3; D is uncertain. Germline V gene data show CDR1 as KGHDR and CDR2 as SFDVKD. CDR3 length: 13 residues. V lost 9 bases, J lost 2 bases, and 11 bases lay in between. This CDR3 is CATADGATDTQYF. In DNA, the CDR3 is TGTGCCACCGCAGACGGCGCCACAGATACGCAGTATTTT.

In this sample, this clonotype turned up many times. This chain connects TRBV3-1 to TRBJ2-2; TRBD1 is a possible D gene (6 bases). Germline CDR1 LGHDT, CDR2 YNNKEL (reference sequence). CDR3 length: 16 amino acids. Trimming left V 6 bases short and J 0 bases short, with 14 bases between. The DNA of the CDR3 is TGTGCCAGCAGTTTGTACAGGGCCACGAACACCGGGGAGCTGTTTTTT. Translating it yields CASSLYRATNTGELFF.

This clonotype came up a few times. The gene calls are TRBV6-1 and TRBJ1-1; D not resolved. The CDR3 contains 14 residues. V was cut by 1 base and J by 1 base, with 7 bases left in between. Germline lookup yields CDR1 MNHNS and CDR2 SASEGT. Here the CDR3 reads CASSEVWGNTEAFF. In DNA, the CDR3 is TGTGCCAGCAGTGAAGTATGGGGGAACACTGAAGCTTTCTTT.

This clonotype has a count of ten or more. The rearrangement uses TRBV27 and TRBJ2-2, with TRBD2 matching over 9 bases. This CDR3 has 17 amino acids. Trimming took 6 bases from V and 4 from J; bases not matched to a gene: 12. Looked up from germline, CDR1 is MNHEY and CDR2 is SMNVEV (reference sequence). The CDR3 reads CASRPGLAGLGTGELFF. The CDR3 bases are TGTGCCAGCAGGCCAGGGCTAGCGGGATTGGGCACCGGGGAGCTGTTTTTT.

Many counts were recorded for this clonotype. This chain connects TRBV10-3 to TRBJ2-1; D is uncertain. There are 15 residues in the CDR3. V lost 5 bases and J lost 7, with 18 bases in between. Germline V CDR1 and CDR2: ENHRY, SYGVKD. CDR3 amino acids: CAISYQASAGNEQFF. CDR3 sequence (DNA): TGTGCCATCAGTTACCAGGCCTCGGCTGGAAATGAGCAGTTCTTC.

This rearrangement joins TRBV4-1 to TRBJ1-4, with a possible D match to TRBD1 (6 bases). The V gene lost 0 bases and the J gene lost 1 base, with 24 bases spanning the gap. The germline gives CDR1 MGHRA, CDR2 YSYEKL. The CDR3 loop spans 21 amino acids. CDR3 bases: TGCGCCAGCAGCCAAGATCGTGGACGGGGGCAGATGGTTAGAACTAATGAAAAACTGTTTTTT. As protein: CASSQDRGRGQMVRTNEKLFF.

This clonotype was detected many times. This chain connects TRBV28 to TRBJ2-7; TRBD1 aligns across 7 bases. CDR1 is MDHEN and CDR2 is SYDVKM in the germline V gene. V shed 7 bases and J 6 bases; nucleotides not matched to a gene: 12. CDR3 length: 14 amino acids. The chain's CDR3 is CASTPTGIPREQYF. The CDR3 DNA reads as TGTGCCAGCACCCCGACAGGGATTCCCCGCGAGCAGTACTTC.

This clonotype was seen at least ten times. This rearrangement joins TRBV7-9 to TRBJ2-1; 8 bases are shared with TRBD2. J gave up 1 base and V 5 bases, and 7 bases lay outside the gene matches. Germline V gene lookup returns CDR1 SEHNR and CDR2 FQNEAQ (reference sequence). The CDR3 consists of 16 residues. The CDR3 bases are TGTGCCAGCAGCCCATTCGGGACTAGGTCCTACAATGAGCAGTTCTTC. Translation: CASSPFGTRSYNEQFF.